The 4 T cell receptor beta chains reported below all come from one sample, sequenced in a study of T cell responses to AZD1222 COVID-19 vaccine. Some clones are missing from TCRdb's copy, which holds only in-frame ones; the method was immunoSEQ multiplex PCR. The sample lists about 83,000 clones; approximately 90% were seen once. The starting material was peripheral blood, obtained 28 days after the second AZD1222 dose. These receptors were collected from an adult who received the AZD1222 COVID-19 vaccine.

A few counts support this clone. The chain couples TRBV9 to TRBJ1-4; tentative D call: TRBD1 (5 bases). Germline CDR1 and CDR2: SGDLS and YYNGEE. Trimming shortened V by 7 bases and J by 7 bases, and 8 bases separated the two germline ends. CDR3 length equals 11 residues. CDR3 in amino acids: CASGDPEKLFF. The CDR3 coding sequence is TGTGCCAGCGGGGACCCTGAAAAACTGTTTTTT.

The CDR3 spells CASTRGQGAREQYF. DNA of the CDR3: TGTGCCAGCACCCGCGGACAGGGGGCCAGGGAGCAGTACTTC. This chain links TRBV5-6 with TRBJ2-7, with TRBD1 matching over 11 bases. This CDR3 has 14 amino acids. Germline lookup yields CDR1 SGHDT and CDR2 YYEEEE. V gave up 6 bases and J gave up 7 bases; unmatched junction bases: 9.

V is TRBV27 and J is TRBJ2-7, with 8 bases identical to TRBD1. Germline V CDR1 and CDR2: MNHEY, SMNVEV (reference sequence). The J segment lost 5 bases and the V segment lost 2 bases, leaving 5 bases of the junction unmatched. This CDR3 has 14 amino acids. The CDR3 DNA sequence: TGTGCCAGCAGTTTAACGCAGGGGGCCGACGAGCAGTACTTC. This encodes CASSLTQGADEQYF.

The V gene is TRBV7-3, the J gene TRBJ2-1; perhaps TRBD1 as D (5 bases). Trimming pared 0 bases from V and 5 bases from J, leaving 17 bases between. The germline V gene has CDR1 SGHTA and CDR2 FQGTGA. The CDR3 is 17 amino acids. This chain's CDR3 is CASSLTWTRKQNNEQFF. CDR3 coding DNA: TGTGCCAGCAGCTTAACGTGGACACGCAAGCAAAACAATGAGCAGTTCTTC.